The 12 T cell receptor beta chains listed next were all sequenced from one sample in a study of T cells after yellow fever vaccination. TCRdb re-called the 5' RACE reads through MiXCR, storing one row per CDR3 protein. The sample consists of around 500,000 distinct CDR3 sequences, just over 20% of them appearing once. This sample comprised PBMCs, obtained about 20 days after the first yellow fever vaccination. These receptors were obtained from a man aged 18 to 30 who received the YFV17D yellow fever vaccine.

V usage is TRBV28 and J usage is TRBJ2-3, with D possibly being TRBD1 or TRBD2 (5 bases each). V dropped 4 bases and J dropped 2 bases, with 16 bases sitting between them. Per germline, CDR1 MDHEN and CDR2 SYDVKM. This CDR3 has 16 amino acids. The CDR3 here is CASSSPGTLNTDTQYF. The CDR3 DNA reads as TGTGCCAGCAGTTCGCCCGGGACCCTTAACACAGATACGCAGTATTTT.

The V gene is TRBV7-8, the J gene TRBJ2-1, with D hard to call. Germline CDR1 reads SGHVS; CDR2 reads FQNEAQ. Trimming stripped 3 bases from V and 7 bases from J, with 4 bases between. The CDR3 loop spans 11 amino acids. This chain's CDR3 is CASSFFNEQFF. The CDR3 nucleotides are TGTGCCAGCAGCTTTTTTAATGAGCAGTTCTTC.

At least ten counts were recorded for this clonotype. The V call is TRBV7-3, the J call TRBJ2-3; D unclear. V lost 1 base and J lost 5, with 10 bases in between. The germline V gene has CDR1 SGHTA and CDR2 FQGTGA. The CDR3 runs to 14 residues. The DNA of the CDR3 is TGTGCCAGCAGCTTAAGATCCGTTGGAGATACGCAGTATTTT. Translation gives CASSLRSVGDTQYF.

This CDR3 is CASSSGDSNEQFF. The CDR3 DNA reads TGTGCCAGCAGCTCGGGAGACAGTAATGAGCAGTTCTTC. The chain recombines TRBV5-6 with TRBJ2-1; perhaps TRBD2 as D (6 bases). The CDR3 covers 13 residues. Trimming removed 3 bases from V and 7 bases from J, with 11 bases in between. Germline lookup yields CDR1 SGHDT and CDR2 YYEEEE.

This CDR3 reads CASSSRDKGTDTQYF. The CDR3 DNA reads as TGTGCCAGCAGTTCCCGGGACAAAGGCACAGATACGCAGTATTTT. V is TRBV6-5 and J is TRBJ2-3; a weak D match, TRBD1 (6 bases). V was clipped by 4 bases and J by 1 base, with 12 bases between them. From germline, CDR1 is MNHEY and CDR2 SVGAGI. The CDR3 covers 15 residues.

This clonotype was found a few times. The chain employs TRBV7-9 and TRBJ2-7, with 11 nucleotides matching TRBD2. The CDR3 spans 15 residues. J lost 2 bases, V lost 6 bases, and 6 bases had no gene match. CDR1 and CDR2 from the germline V gene are SEHNR and FQNEAQ (reference sequence). CDR3 sequence: CASSIGTSGPYEQYF. The CDR3 DNA reads as TGTGCCAGCAGTATCGGGACTAGCGGCCCCTACGAGCAGTACTTC.

The CDR3 reads CASSQDWAGMNTEAFF. The DNA of the CDR3 is TGCGCCAGCAGCCAAGATTGGGCAGGCATGAACACTGAAGCTTTCTTT. The chain combines TRBV4-1 with TRBJ1-1; D uncertain. The length of the CDR3 is 16 residues. Germline V CDR1 and CDR2: MGHRA, YSYEKL. V shed 0 bases and J shed 0 bases, with 11 bases lying between them.

This clonotype showed up many times. This chain uses TRBV7-8 with TRBJ2-3; a weak D match, TRBD1 (6 bases). The CDR3 is 15 residues long. Germline assignment: CDR1 SGHVS and CDR2 FQNEAQ. The V end was cut by 3 bases, the J end by 1 base, with 11 bases between. In nucleotides, the CDR3 is TGTGCCAGCAGCTTCCACCCAGGGGGCACAGATACGCAGTATTTT. Translation gives CASSFHPGGTDTQYF.

The chain uses TRBV4-3 and TRBJ1-2, with D unresolved. Germline loops: CDR1 LGHNA, CDR2 YSLEER. This CDR3 region has 15 residues. The V end lost 0 bases, the J end lost 14 bases, and 22 bases lay between the germline ends. CDR3 sequence reads: CASSQERDLPRPRTF. CDR3 nucleotide sequence: TGCGCCAGCAGCCAAGAGAGGGATCTACCCCGACCTCGGACCTTC.

The V call is TRBV10-2, the J call TRBJ1-2; D unclear. Germline V CDR1 and CDR2: WSHSY, SAAADI. V was shortened by 2 bases and J by 4 bases, with 14 bases between the two germline ends. This CDR3 region has 15 residues. The CDR3 coding sequence is TGCGCCAGCAGTGAGACCTTGGGGAATCCCTATGGCTACACCTTC. Protein sequence: CASSETLGNPYGYTF.

This clonotype was counted at least ten times. V is TRBV12-3 or TRBV12-4 and J is TRBJ1-2; D remains unclear. With 1 base removed from V and 4 bases from J, the gap between germline ends came to 7 bases. The CDR3 runs to 13 residues. The CDR3: CASSLVEGYGYTF. CDR3 bases: TGTGCCAGCAGTTTAGTGGAAGGCTATGGCTACACCTTC.

V gene TRBV3-1 combines with J gene TRBJ1-2, with 8 bases that match TRBD1. Germline assignment: CDR1 LGHDT and CDR2 YNNKEL (reference sequence). This CDR3 comprises 14 residues. V was clipped by 4 bases and J by 7 bases; unmatched bases: 8. CDR3 amino acids: CASSPPRGLFGYTF. In nucleotides, the CDR3 is TGTGCCAGCAGCCCACCCAGGGGGCTCTTTGGCTACACCTTC.